This T cell receptor (beta chain) was found in a study of T cell responses to AZD1222 COVID-19 vaccine. With 0 bases clipped from V and 5 bases from J, the junction kept 8 bases outside the gene matches. The CDR3 is 16 residues long. In germline, CDR1 is SGHVS, CDR2 FNYEAQ. Assay used: immunoSEQ multiplex PCR; TCRdb lists only in-frame clones, some missing. The sample has approximately 150,000 clones, roughly 93% seen once. The clonotype originates from an adult who received the AZD1222 COVID-19 vaccine. The V call is TRBV7-6, the J call TRBJ2-3, with 7 bases fitting TRBD2. Sequences were derived from peripheral blood, sampled 28 days after the second AZD1222 dose. CDR3 amino acids: CASSLAGLAGRDTQYF. The CDR3 DNA sequence: TGTGCCAGCAGCTTAGCAGGATTAGCGGGTCGAGATACGCAGTATTTT. Filled out from reference TRBV7-6 and TRBJ2-3, the complete variable domain reads GAGVSQSPRYKVTKRGQDVALRCDPISGHVSLYWYRQALGQGPEFLTYFNYEAQQDKSGLPNDRFSAERPEGSISTLTIQRTEQRDSAMYRCASSLAGLAGRDTQYFGPGTRLTVL.